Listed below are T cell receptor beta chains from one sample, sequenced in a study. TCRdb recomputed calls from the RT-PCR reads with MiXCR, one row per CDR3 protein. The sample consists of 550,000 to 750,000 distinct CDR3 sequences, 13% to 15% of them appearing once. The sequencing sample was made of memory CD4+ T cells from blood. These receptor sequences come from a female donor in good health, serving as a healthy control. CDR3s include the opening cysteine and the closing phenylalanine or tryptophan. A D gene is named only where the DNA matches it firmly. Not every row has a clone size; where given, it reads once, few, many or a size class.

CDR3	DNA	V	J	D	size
CASSSEDGLAKNIQYF	TGTGCCAGCAGTTCTGAGGACGGGCTAGCCAAAAACATTCAGTACTTC	TRBV6-2/TRBV6-3	TRBJ2-4	.	many
CASHLNGEAFF	TGTGCCAGCCACCTCAACGGTGAAGCTTTCTTT	TRBV28	TRBJ1-1	.	.
CASSQGGWRTGNTEAFF	TGTGCCAGCAGCCAGGGGGGATGGCGGACGGGGAACACTGAAGCTTTCTTT	TRBV7-2	TRBJ1-1	TRBD1	once
CASSLLAGPLADTQYF	TGTGCCAGCAGCCTCCTCGCGGGCCCCCTGGCAGATACGCAGTATTTT	TRBV7-2	TRBJ2-3	.	few
CSATLTGGTDTQYF	TGCAGTGCTACTTTGACAGGGGGCACAGATACGCAGTATTTT	TRBV20-1	TRBJ2-3	TRBD1	many
CASSPFGTSGGNEQFF	TGTGCCAGCTCACCCTTCGGGACTAGCGGGGGAAATGAGCAGTTCTTC	TRBV18	TRBJ2-1	TRBD2	few
CASSLRDYTEAFF	TGTGCCAGCAGTTTACGGGATTACACTGAAGCTTTCTTT	TRBV12-3/TRBV12-4	TRBJ1-1	.	.
CASSYNPTNEKLFF	TGTGCCAGCAGTTATAATCCAACTAATGAAAAACTGTTTTTT	TRBV9	TRBJ1-4	.	.
CASSHTRQRQETQYF	TGTGCCAGCAGCCACACCCGACAGCGGCAAGAGACCCAGTACTTC	TRBV7-9	TRBJ2-5	.	few
CASSGGDRGLNIQYF	TGTGCCAGCAGCGGAGGGGACAGGGGATTAAACATTCAGTACTTC	TRBV5-4	TRBJ2-4	TRBD1	.
CATSDPRPAGDYNEQFF	TGTGCCACCAGTGACCCGAGGCCAGCGGGAGATTACAATGAGCAGTTCTTC	TRBV12-3/TRBV12-4	TRBJ2-1	TRBD2	few
CASSLLEGGPYNEQFF	TGTGCCAGCAGTTTATTGGAGGGAGGGCCCTACAATGAGCAGTTCTTC	TRBV27	TRBJ2-1	TRBD2	.
CASTPGATYEQYF	TGCGCCAGCACCCCCGGGGCCACCTACGAGCAGTACTTC	TRBV5-1	TRBJ2-7	.	.
CASRVRTSGTYEQYF	TGTGCCAGCAGAGTAAGGACTAGCGGGACCTACGAGCAGTACTTC	TRBV27	TRBJ2-7	TRBD2	few
CASSPRSVTDTQYF	TGTGCCAGCTCACCACGGAGCGTTACAGATACGCAGTATTTT	TRBV18	TRBJ2-3	.	.
CASSLGYIQYF	TGTGCCAGCAGTTTAGGTTACATTCAGTACTTC	TRBV28	TRBJ2-4	.	many
CAISDLVGVDGYTF	TGTGCCATCAGTGACCTGGTAGGGGTGGATGGCTACACCTTC	TRBV10-3	TRBJ1-2	.	many
CASSEGGPLDNQPQHF	TGTGCCAGCAGTGAAGGGGGACCGCTCGACAATCAGCCCCAGCATTTT	TRBV6-5	TRBJ1-5	.	.
CASSYESGGRETQYF	TGTGCCAGCAGTTATGAGTCCGGGGGCCGGGAGACCCAGTACTTC	TRBV6-5	TRBJ2-5	.	many
CATSDYVMSSTDTQYF	TGTGCCACCAGTGACTATGTCATGAGCAGCACAGATACGCAGTATTTT	TRBV24-1	TRBJ2-3	.	few
CSARVSSEAFF	TGCAGTGCTAGAGTTTCCAGTGAAGCTTTCTTT	TRBV20-1	TRBJ1-1	.	many
CASSQPGQGTGEAFF	TGTGCCAGCAGCCAACCGGGACAGGGAACCGGTGAAGCTTTCTTT	TRBV28	TRBJ1-1	TRBD1	once
CATSSGTVNPWNTEAFF	TGTGCCACCAGCAGTGGGACAGTAAATCCGTGGAACACTGAAGCTTTCTTT	TRBV15	TRBJ1-1	TRBD1	few
CSAHSGGRLSTDTQYF	TGCAGTGCTCATAGCGGGGGGCGCCTAAGCACAGATACGCAGTATTTT	TRBV20-1	TRBJ2-3	TRBD2	.
CATSRGEGPSGGNEKLFF	TGTGCCACCAGCAGAGGGGAAGGCCCCTCGGGGGGTAATGAAAAACTGTTTTTT	TRBV15	TRBJ1-4	.	.
CASSLGPNLVTDTQYF	TGTGCCAGCAGCTTGGGGCCAAACCTCGTCACAGATACGCAGTATTTT	TRBV5-6	TRBJ2-3	.	once
CASSYGNLNTEAFF	TGTGCCAGCAGTTACGGGAATCTGAACACTGAAGCTTTCTTT	TRBV6-5	TRBJ1-1	.	few
CSVEIRGETQYF	TGCAGCGTTGAAATCCGGGGTGAGACCCAGTACTTC	TRBV29-1	TRBJ2-5	.	few
CASSEVVNSPLHF	TGTGCCAGCAGTGAAGTTGTTAATTCACCCCTCCACTTT	TRBV6-1	TRBJ1-6	.	few
CASSPAPTSTGELFF	TGTGCCAGCAGCCCGGCTCCCACATCCACCGGGGAGCTGTTTTTT	TRBV12-3/TRBV12-4	TRBJ2-2	.	many
CASSMDGRAPTGTQYF	TGTGCCAGCAGCATGGATGGACGGGCTCCCACCGGTACGCAGTATTTT	TRBV5-6	TRBJ2-3	.	.
CASSSWPGILNTEAFF	TGCGCCAGCAGCTCCTGGCCAGGGATCCTGAACACTGAAGCTTTCTTT	TRBV4-1	TRBJ1-1	.	few
CASSLVSGGTGELFF	TGTGCCAGCAGCTTAGTGTCAGGGGGCACCGGGGAGCTGTTTTTT	TRBV7-2	TRBJ2-2	TRBD1	.
CSVAGGSEKLFF	TGCAGCGTTGCAGGGGGCAGTGAAAAACTGTTTTTT	TRBV29-1	TRBJ1-4	TRBD1	.
CASSLVPGQDIQYF	TGTGCCAGCAGCTTAGTTCCAGGACAAGACATTCAGTACTTC	TRBV11-2	TRBJ2-4	.	.
CASSLEIWQGSGYTF	TGTGCCAGCAGCTTAGAAATATGGCAGGGTAGTGGCTACACCTTC	TRBV11-2	TRBJ1-2	.	few
CASSLPQGYNEQFF	TGCGCCAGCAGCTTGCCGCAGGGTTACAATGAGCAGTTCTTC	TRBV5-1	TRBJ2-1	.	few
CASSRWTSGRVVETQYF	TGCGCCAGCAGCCGCTGGACTAGCGGGAGGGTTGTGGAGACCCAGTACTTC	TRBV4-1	TRBJ2-5	TRBD2	few
CSAKSTSGGVYEQYF	TGCAGTGCTAAATCAACTAGCGGGGGGGTCTACGAGCAGTACTTC	TRBV20-1	TRBJ2-7	TRBD2	.
CASSYSYREAYGYTF	TGTGCCAGCAGTTACTCCTACAGGGAGGCCTATGGCTACACCTTC	TRBV6-5	TRBJ1-2	.	few
CASSQEDLGTYGYTF	TGTGCCAGCAGCCAAGAGGACCTAGGGACCTATGGCTACACCTTC	TRBV4-2	TRBJ1-2	.	.
CASSMSAGEVTDTQYF	TGTGCCAGTAGTATGTCAGCGGGAGAGGTCACAGATACGCAGTATTTT	TRBV19	TRBJ2-3	TRBD2	.
CSAGWGKDGYTF	TGCAGTGCTGGGTGGGGGAAGGATGGCTACACCTTC	TRBV20-1	TRBJ1-2	.	many
CASSQPPGFLQYF	TGCGCCAGCAGCCAACCTCCCGGTTTCTTGCAGTACTTC	TRBV4-1	TRBJ2-7	.	many
CASSLGLAGAHTGELFF	TGTGCCAGCAGCTTGGGACTAGCGGGGGCCCACACCGGGGAGCTGTTTTTT	TRBV5-4	TRBJ2-2	TRBD2	.
CATSEGRALSNEQFF	TGTGCCACCAGTGAGGGCAGGGCTCTGAGTAATGAGCAGTTCTTC	TRBV24-1	TRBJ2-1	.	few
CASTKGLPETQYF	TGTGCCAGCACCAAGGGTCTCCCCGAGACCCAGTACTTC	TRBV12-3/TRBV12-4	TRBJ2-5	.	.
CSASPGTGVLMNTEAFF	TGCAGTGCTAGCCCCGGGACAGGGGTCCTCATGAACACTGAAGCTTTCTTT	TRBV20-1	TRBJ1-1	TRBD1	many
CASSLTSGRGREQYF	TGTGCCAGCAGCTTAACGTCGGGCAGGGGGCGCGAGCAGTACTTC	TRBV7-3	TRBJ2-7	TRBD1	few
CASSLTPPAGTDTQYF	TGCGCCAGCAGCTTGACTCCGCCGGCGGGCACAGATACGCAGTATTTT	TRBV5-1	TRBJ2-3	.	many
CASSQFLLRGPGSGELFF	TGCGCCAGCAGCCAATTTCTCTTGCGAGGGCCTGGGTCCGGGGAGCTGTTTTTT	TRBV4-1	TRBJ2-2	.	many
CSAHGLARAETQYF	TGCAGTGCTCACGGACTAGCGAGAGCGGAGACCCAGTACTTC	TRBV20-1	TRBJ2-5	TRBD2	many